Here is one TCR beta chain with its context. The sample belongs to a study of blood T cell repertoires in COVID-19. Study-level background: Samples representing acute and convalescent COVID-19 were sourced from the United States, Italy and Spain. T cells, B-cell-depleted T cells, or PBMCs supplied cDNA or gDNA.

In the study's own analysis: Researchers report that nucleated cell counts were estimated from reference gene primer amplification. Method: immunoSEQ multiplex PCR; TCRdb's copy keeps in-frame clones and lacks some. V and J calls and clone size are copied from that table; D and trimming were computed from the DNA. The sample records 240,000 or so clones, around 83% being singletons. The CDR3 contains 15 residues. Trimming cost V 4 bases and J 1 base, with 13 bases left between them. CDR1 is MNHEY, CDR2 SVGEGT, per germline. This sequence joins TRBV6-2 or TRBV6-3 and TRBJ1-1, with a weak D call TRBD1 (6 bases). The clonotype was recovered from a woman aged 18-30 years with acute or convalescent COVID-19. The sequencing input was peripheral blood. The CDR3 here is CASSSVAGANTEAFF. CDR3 DNA: TGTGCCAGCAGTTCTGTCGCAGGGGCGAACACTGAAGCTTTCTTT.